Listed below are T cell receptor beta chains from one sample, sequenced in a study of cytomegalovirus exposure and HLA in healthy donors. Data came from immunoSEQ multiplex PCR; TCRdb stores just in-frame clones and leaves some out. The sample has a few hundred thousand clones; around 83% are singletons. The sequencing input was PBMCs. These receptors were taken from a girl aged 5 to 17 in good health and CMV-seronegative. The CDR3 runs from the conserved cysteine through the conserved F or W. A D gene is named only where the DNA matches it firmly. Clone size is stated in some rows and not others, as once, few, many or a class when expanded.

>-|TRBV9|TRBJ2-5|-
CASSAGVQETQYF
TGTGCCAGCAGCGCGGGGGTCCAAGAGACCCAGTACTTC
>TRBD2|TRBV4-1|TRBJ2-1|few
CASSQNLGAGSYNEQFF
TGCGCCAGCAGCCAAAACCTCGGAGCGGGATCGTACAATGAGCAGTTCTTC
>TRBD1|TRBV12-5|TRBJ1-1|once
CASGLTPGQGVNTEAFF
TGTGCTAGTGGTTTAACCCCGGGACAGGGGGTGAACACTGAAGCTTTCTTT
>-|TRBV7-9|TRBJ2-7|-
CSSSLSNRPGDYEQYF
TGTTCCAGCAGCTTGTCAAACCGGCCAGGGGATTACGAGCAGTACTTC
>-|TRBV19|TRBJ1-1|-
CASSIDGVRTTMNTEAFF
TGTGCCAGTAGTATAGACGGCGTCAGGACTACCATGAACACTGAAGCTTTCTTT
>TRBD2|TRBV7-9|TRBJ2-5|-
CASSPAGREETQYF
TGTGCCAGCAGCCCAGCGGGGAGAGAAGAGACCCAGTACTTC
>TRBD1|TRBV5-5|TRBJ1-5|-
CASSLTGGPNQPQHF
TGTGCCAGCAGCTTGACAGGGGGTCCCAATCAGCCCCAGCATTTT
>TRBD2|TRBV27|TRBJ2-7|-
CASSPLVGEGIDEQYF
TGTGCCAGCAGTCCCCTCGTCGGGGAGGGCATCGACGAGCAGTACTTC
>-|TRBV4-1|TRBJ2-1|-
CASSLRTAPSSYNEQFF
TGCGCCAGCAGCCTCCGGACAGCGCCAAGCTCCTACAATGAGCAGTTCTTC
>TRBD1|TRBV27|TRBJ1-1|-
CASSLRDRGSNTEAFF
TGTGCCAGCAGTTTACGGGACAGGGGTTCGAACACTGAAGCTTTCTTT
>-|TRBV6-5|TRBJ2-7|-
CASSFGRGYEQYF
TGTGCCAGCAGTTTCGGCAGGGGCTACGAGCAGTACTTC
>TRBD1|TRBV28|TRBJ1-4|few
CASSSNLGRQGISGEKLFF
TGTGCCAGCAGTTCCAACCTGGGTCGACAGGGGATCTCGGGTGAAAAACTGTTTTTT
>TRBD1|TRBV25-1|TRBJ2-6|-
CASSGTGAGANVLTF
TGTGCCAGCAGTGGAACAGGGGCTGGGGCCAACGTCCTGACTTTC
>-|TRBV5-1|TRBJ2-7|few
CASSLTGSYEQYF
TGCGCCAGCAGCTTGACAGGGTCCTACGAGCAGTACTTC
>-|TRBV5-1|TRBJ2-1|-
CASSFRTHNEQFF
TGCGCCAGCAGCTTCCGTACTCACAATGAGCAGTTCTTC
>-|TRBV18|TRBJ1-3|-
CASSPGPGGLSGNTIYF
TGTGCCAGCTCACCGGGTCCGGGGGGCCTCTCTGGAAACACCATATATTTT
>TRBD1|TRBV7-9|TRBJ2-7|few
CASSPQMTGAHEQYF
TGTGCCAGCAGCCCTCAGATGACAGGGGCCCACGAGCAGTACTTC
>TRBD2|TRBV6-5|TRBJ2-1|-
CASSYSGLDSNEQFF
TGTGCCAGCAGTTACTCGGGACTAGATTCAAATGAGCAGTTCTTC
>-|TRBV25-1|TRBJ2-7|-
CASSEFGGSYEQYF
TGTGCCAGCAGTGAATTCGGGGGCTCCTACGAGCAGTACTTC
>-|TRBV4-3|TRBJ1-3|-
CASSQDRGSGNTIYF
TGCGCCAGCAGCCAAGACAGAGGATCTGGAAACACCATATATTTT
>-|TRBV30|TRBJ2-3|-
CAWTVGLAEGTDTQYF
TGTGCCTGGACTGTAGGTCTAGCCGAGGGCACAGATACGCAGTATTTT
>-|TRBV30|TRBJ1-1|-
CAWDGQGTDIKLF
TGTGCCTGGGACGGGCAGGGGACCGACATTAAGCTTTTT
>-|TRBV27|TRBJ1-3|few
CASSRTGSGNTIYF
TGTGCCAGCTCTCGTACGGGGTCGGGAAACACCATATATTTT
>TRBD1|TRBV4-1|TRBJ2-2|-
CASSPGTANPGELFF
TGCGCCAGCAGCCCAGGGACAGCTAACCCCGGGGAGCTGTTTTTT
>TRBD1|TRBV7-2|TRBJ1-2|-
CASSLDRVVYGYTF
TGTGCCAGCAGCTTGGACAGGGTCGTCTATGGCTACACCTTC
>-|TRBV25-1|TRBJ2-3|-
CASSESRRPTDTQYF
TGTGCCAGCAGTGAATCCCGCAGGCCCACAGATACGCAGTATTTT
>-|TRBV7-2|TRBJ1-1|-
CASSLARQTYLNTEAFF
TGTGCCAGCAGCCTTGCCCGACAGACTTATCTGAACACTGAAGCTTTCTTT
>-|TRBV28|TRBJ2-1|-
CASRLTSSGEQFF
TGTGCCAGCAGGCTGACTAGTTCCGGTGAGCAGTTCTTC
>TRBD2|TRBV19|TRBJ2-3|-
CASRLGTTHTPQYF
TGTGCCAGTAGACTAGGGACTACTCATACGCCGCAGTATTTT
>TRBD2|TRBV5-1|TRBJ2-5|-
CASSLGLAGATGETQYF
TGCGCCAGCAGCTTGGGCTTAGCGGGAGCCACGGGGGAGACCCAGTACTTC
>-|TRBV6-1|TRBJ2-1|-
CASSEAWRADEQFF
TGTGCCAGCAGTGAAGCGTGGAGGGCCGATGAGCAGTTCTTC
>-|TRBV30|TRBJ1-2|-
CALPTGFTYGYTF
TGTGCCCTACCAACAGGGTTTACCTATGGCTACACCTTC
>TRBD1|TRBV4-2|TRBJ1-1|-
CASSQDVGTVDTEAFF
TGTGCCAGCAGCCAAGATGTTGGGACAGTTGACACTGAAGCTTTCTTT
>-|TRBV27|TRBJ2-7|-
CASGTPGAQYF
TGTGCCAGCGGGACCCCAGGGGCGCAGTACTTC